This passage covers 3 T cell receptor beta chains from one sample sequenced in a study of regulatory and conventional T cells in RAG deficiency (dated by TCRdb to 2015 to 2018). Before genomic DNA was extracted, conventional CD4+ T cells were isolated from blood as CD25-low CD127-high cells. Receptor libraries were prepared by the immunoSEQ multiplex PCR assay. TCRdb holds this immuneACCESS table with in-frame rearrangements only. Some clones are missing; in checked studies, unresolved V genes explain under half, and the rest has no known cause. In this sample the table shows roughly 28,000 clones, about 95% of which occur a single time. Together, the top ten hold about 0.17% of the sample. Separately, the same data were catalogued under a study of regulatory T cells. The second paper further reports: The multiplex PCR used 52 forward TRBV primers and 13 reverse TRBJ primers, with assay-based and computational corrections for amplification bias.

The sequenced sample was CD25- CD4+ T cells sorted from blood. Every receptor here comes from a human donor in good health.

CDR3 loop: CASSIGQGTSYTF. CDR3 nucleotides: TGTGCCAGTAGTATCGGACAGGGGACAAGCTACACCTTC. The chain combines TRBV19 with TRBJ1-2; 9 bases are a match to TRBD1. CDR1 is LNHDA and CDR2 is SQIVND in the germline V gene (reference sequence). V lost 3 bases, J lost 9 bases, and 5 bases stayed unmatched. The CDR3 sequence is 13 residues long.

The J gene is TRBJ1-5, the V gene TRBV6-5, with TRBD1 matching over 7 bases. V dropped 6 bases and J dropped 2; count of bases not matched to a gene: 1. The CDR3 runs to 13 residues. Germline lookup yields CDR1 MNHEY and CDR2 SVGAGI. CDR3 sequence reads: CASRGGGNQPQHF. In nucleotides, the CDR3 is TGTGCCAGCAGAGGGGGCGGCAATCAGCCCCAGCATTTT.

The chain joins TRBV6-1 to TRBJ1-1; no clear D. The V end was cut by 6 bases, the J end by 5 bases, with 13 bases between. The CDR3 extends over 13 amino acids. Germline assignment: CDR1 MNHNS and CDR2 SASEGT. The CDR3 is CASRRYPGTEAFF. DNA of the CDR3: TGTGCCAGCAGGCGCTATCCCGGGACTGAAGCTTTCTTT.